The 23 T cell receptor beta chains below come from one sample, sequenced in a study of blood T cell repertoires in COVID-19. Produced via immunoSEQ multiplex PCR; TCRdb's table is partial and in-frame only. The sample holds almost 250,000 clones, about 89% seen once. Specimen: peripheral blood. Source of these receptors: a woman aged 55 to 70 who had recovered from COVID-19.

The chain uses TRBV9 and TRBJ2-5; 7 bases agree with TRBD1. The CDR3 has 15 amino acids. Germline V gene data show CDR1 as SGDLS and CDR2 as YYNGEE. The junction had 10 bases not matched to a gene; V was cut back by 3 bases and J by 5 bases. CDR3 DNA sequence: TGTGCCAGCAGCGCGCCAAGGGACAGACATGAGACCCAGTACTTC. It codes for CASSAPRDRHETQYF.

The V call is TRBV7-9, the J call TRBJ2-1, with 9 bases identical to TRBD2. Germline assignment: CDR1 SEHNR and CDR2 FQNEAQ (reference sequence). J gave up 7 bases and V 2 bases, and 6 bases lay outside the gene matches. The CDR3 runs 15 residues. CDR3 in amino acids: CASSLPGLAFNEQFF. The DNA of the CDR3 is TGTGCCAGCAGCTTACCGGGACTAGCCTTTAATGAGCAGTTCTTC. The full variable domain, with the rest looked up from reference TRBV7-9 and TRBJ2-1, is DTGVSQNPRHKITKRGQNVTFRCDPISEHNRLYWYRQTLGQGPEFLTYFQNEAQLEKSRLLSDRFSAERPKGSFSTLEIQRTEQGDSAMYLCASSLPGLAFNEQFFGPGTRLTVL.

This chain joins TRBV3-1 (or the pseudogene TRBV3-2) and TRBJ1-4, with unresolved D. The CDR3 has 12 amino acids. Germline CDR1 is LGHDT and CDR2 is YNNKEL (reference sequence). Trimming shortened V by 6 bases and J by 7 bases, and 9 bases separated the two germline ends. The CDR3 region has the DNA TGTGCCAGCAGATCAAACTTTGAAAAACTGTTTTTT. Translation gives CASRSNFEKLFF.

This chain links TRBV20-1 with TRBJ1-2; D unresolved. Between the trimmed V and J ends, which lost 2 bases and 8 bases, there was a span of 6 bases. CDR1 is DFQATT, CDR2 SNEGSKA, per germline (reference sequence). There are 10 residues in the CDR3. The chain's CDR3 is CSARRSGYTF. CDR3 sequence (DNA): TGCAGTGCTAGACGGTCGGGCTACACCTTC.

The chain's CDR3 is CASSSGQGVSYEQYF. CDR3 nucleotides: TGTGCCAGCAGTTCCGGACAGGGGGTATCCTACGAGCAGTACTTC. The chain employs TRBV6-2 or TRBV6-3 and TRBJ2-7; 10 positions match TRBD1. Trimming took 4 bases from V and 1 from J; bases not matched to a gene: 4. The CDR3 spans 15 residues. Germline CDR1 is MNHEY and CDR2 is SVGEGT.

The gene calls are TRBV6-4 and TRBJ2-1, with D possibly being TRBD2 (6 bases). The V gene's germline CDR1 is MRHNA and CDR2 SNTAGT. V was pared by 3 bases and J by 9 bases, with 12 bases between. There are 13 residues in the CDR3. The CDR3 spells CASSDMAGIEQFF. Here the CDR3 DNA reads TGTGCCAGCAGTGATATGGCGGGGATTGAGCAGTTCTTC.

V and J are TRBV28 and TRBJ2-7, with TRBD1 identical over 10 bases. This CDR3 is built from 15 residues. Germline CDR1 and CDR2: MDHEN and SYDVKM. The J segment lost 2 bases and the V segment lost 7 bases, leaving 8 bases of the junction unmatched. The CDR3 nucleotides are TGTGCCAGCACCGCGCCGGGGACAGGGGCCTACGAGCAGTACTTC. This translates into CASTAPGTGAYEQYF.

The chain links TRBV11-3 to TRBJ2-5; maybe TRBD1 (6 bases). The CDR3 spans 13 residues. V was shortened by 4 bases and J by 1 base, with 7 bases between the two germline ends. Germline-derived CDR1 and CDR2 are SGHNT and YENEEA. The DNA of the CDR3 is TGTGCCAGCAGCTCGGACAGCCAAGAGACCCAGTACTTC. The encoded protein is CASSSDSQETQYF.

The chain uses TRBV5-1 and TRBJ2-2, with D possibly being TRBD2 (6 bases). V lost 6 bases and J lost 0, with 15 bases in between. The CDR3 totals 16 residues. CDR1 SGHRS and CDR2 YFSETQ come from the germline V gene. The chain's CDR3 is CASTSWTNSNTGELFF. For the CDR3, the DNA is TGCGCCAGCACCTCATGGACTAACTCGAACACCGGGGAGCTGTTTTTT.

The chain combines TRBV19 with TRBJ1-4; tentative D call: TRBD1 (6 bases). The germline V gene encodes CDR1 LNHDA and CDR2 SQIVND (reference sequence). This CDR3 region has 17 residues. Trimming removed 8 bases at V and 3 bases at J, with 22 bases between. CDR3 in DNA: TGTGCCAGTGCGTCGCGAACAGGGTTTCAGGCTAATGAAAAACTGTTTTTT. Amino acids: CASASRTGFQANEKLFF.

The genes are TRBV28 and TRBJ2-3; a possible D gene is TRBD1 (6 bases). CDR1 and CDR2 (germline): MDHEN, SYDVKM. V was cut by 5 bases and J by 6 bases, with 9 bases left in between. This CDR3 is 12 amino acids long. Written as DNA, the CDR3 is TGTGCCAGCAGTGCAGGGGTGGATACGCAGTATTTT. It translates to CASSAGVDTQYF.

DNA for the CDR3: TGCGCCAGCAGCTTGGCCTTAACTAATGAAAAACTGTTTTTT. Its translation is CASSLALTNEKLFF. The chain carries TRBV5-1 and TRBJ1-4; no clear D. Germline V gives CDR1 SGHRS, CDR2 YFSETQ. V was pared by 0 bases and J by 1 base, with 4 bases between. The CDR3 is made up of 14 amino acids.

The rearrangement joins TRBV19 to TRBJ2-3, with 15 bases matching TRBD2. The ends lost 7 bases at V and 4 bases at J; junction bases unmatched: 6. The germline V gene encodes CDR1 LNHDA and CDR2 SQIVND (reference sequence). This CDR3 has 16 residues. The CDR3 loop is CASTGTSGGRSDTQYF. The CDR3 nucleotides are TGTGCCAGTACCGGGACTAGCGGGGGGAGGTCAGATACGCAGTATTTT.

The J gene is TRBJ1-6, the V gene TRBV6-5; 7 bases align to TRBD1. Trimming cost V 7 bases and J 10 bases; bases outside gene matches: 7. CDR3 length: 13 amino acids. Germline V lookup: CDR1 MNHEY, CDR2 SVGAGI. CDR3 bases: TGTGCCAGCAACCAGGGGGTCGCGTCACCCCTCCACTTT. This encodes CASNQGVASPLHF.

This clone was found a few times. This rearrangement joins TRBV27 to TRBJ2-7; 9 bases match TRBD2. After removal of 4 bases from V and 3 bases from J, the junction contained 10 bases not matched to a gene. The CDR3 contains 16 residues. Germline V gene sequence: CDR1 MNHEY, CDR2 SMNVEV (reference sequence). CDR3 bases: TGTGCCAGCAGTTCGGCCGGCGGGGGGGCGATCTACGAGCAGTACTTC. It translates to CASSSAGGGAIYEQYF.

This chain connects TRBV6-4 to TRBJ1-2; D is unresolved. The V end lost 3 bases, the J end lost 2 bases, and 7 bases lay between the germline ends. The CDR3 covers 13 residues. CDR1 and CDR2 (germline): MRHNA, SNTAGT. In DNA, the CDR3 is TGTGCCAGCAGTGAAGGACTAAACTATGGCTACACCTTC. Its translation: CASSEGLNYGYTF.

The chain is built from TRBV5-1 and TRBJ1-2, with D maybe TRBD1 (6 bases). Deletions cut 5 bases from V and 3 bases from J, with 14 bases between. The CDR3 extends over 14 amino acids. Germline CDR1 and CDR2: SGHRS and YFSETQ. CDR3 sequence (DNA): TGCGCCAGCAGGTGGGGACAAGGGGACTATGGCTACACCTTC. Encoded protein: CASRWGQGDYGYTF.

In its sample, this clone was seen a few times. This chain uses TRBV5-3 with TRBJ2-5; the match to TRBD1 covers 8 bases. TRBV5-3 is an open reading frame whose function is uncertain. V trimming: 3 bases; J trimming: 1 base; junction bases outside the gene matches: 8. The CDR3 is 16 amino acids. In nucleotides, the CDR3 is TGTGCCAGAAGCTACCTAAACAGGGGGATCCAAGAGACCCAGTACTTC. This translates into CARSYLNRGIQETQYF.

This chain joins TRBV27 and TRBJ1-1; 11 positions match TRBD1. The germline CDR1 and CDR2 sequences are MNHEY and SMNVEV (reference sequence). CDR3 length: 14 amino acids. The ends lost 11 bases at V and 5 bases at J; junction bases unmatched: 10. DNA of the CDR3: TGTGCCGTACGCGGTTGGGACAGGGGGACTGAAGCTTTCTTT. This gives the protein CAVRGWDRGTEAFF.

The gene calls are TRBV4-3 and TRBJ2-1; 11 bases are a match to TRBD2. The CDR3 length is 15 residues. Per germline, CDR1 LGHNA and CDR2 YSLEER. The ends lost 3 bases at V and 6 bases at J; junction bases unmatched: 4. CDR3 DNA: TGCGCCAGCAGCCAGGCGACTAGCGGGATCAATGAGCAGTTCTTC. Amino acids: CASSQATSGINEQFF.

The rearrangement uses TRBV7-2 and TRBJ2-1; 9 positions match TRBD2. The germline gives CDR1 SGHTA, CDR2 FQGNSA. The V and J ends lost 6 bases and 3 bases, in that order; junction bases with no gene match: 6. The CDR3 consists of 15 residues. CDR3 protein: CASRRRGGSYNEQFF. CDR3 nucleotides: TGTGCCAGCAGACGGCGGGGGGGCAGCTACAATGAGCAGTTCTTC.

The chain joins TRBV7-2 to TRBJ2-7; TRBD1 aligns across 7 bases. J gave up 3 bases and V 3 bases, and 11 bases lay outside the gene matches. The germline V gene has CDR1 SGHTA and CDR2 FQGNSA. The CDR3 totals 16 residues. The CDR3 loop reads CASSFHRGIRFYEQYF. The CDR3 nucleotides read TGTGCCAGCAGCTTCCACAGGGGAATCAGGTTCTACGAGCAGTACTTC. The variable domain in full, with the rest retrieved from reference TRBV7-2 and TRBJ2-7, is GAGVSQSPSNKVTEKGKDVELRCDPISGHTALYWYRQSLGQGLEFLIYFQGNSAPDKSGLPSDRFSAERTGGSVSTLTIQRTQQEDSAVYLCASSFHRGIRFYEQYFGPGTRLTVT.

This clone occurred once. The CDR3 DNA sequence: TGTGCCAGCAGCTTAGTAAACACTGAAGCTTTCTTT. It translates to CASSLVNTEAFF. The chain is built from TRBV7-2 and TRBJ1-1; the D is unclear. The CDR3 runs 12 residues. Germline CDR1 reads SGHTA; CDR2 reads FQGNSA. Deletions cut 1 base from V and 2 bases from J, with 2 bases between.